This entry concerns a single T cell receptor beta chain. The entry originates in a study of blood T cell repertoires in COVID-19. Study summary: Material from acute and convalescent COVID-19 was sourced from the United States, Italy and Spain. The cDNA or gDNA used as material had been derived from T cells, B-cell-depleted T cells, or PBMCs.

This CDR3 contains 16 residues. V was clipped by 0 bases and J by 5 bases; unmatched bases: 5. Germline CDR1 and CDR2: MNHEY and SVGAGI. Source study methods: Amplification of reference gene primers provided the estimated nucleated cell counts. Repertoires were generated with immunoSEQ multiplex PCR, while TCRdb's copy carries only in-frame clones and drops some. Clone size and V and J calls were adopted from that table, with D and trimming inferred from the DNA. The sample holds roughly 150,000 clones, about 82% seen once. The clonotype was recovered from an elderly woman with COVID-19, enrolled during active disease. This chain links TRBV6-5 with TRBJ2-7, with 12 nucleotides matching TRBD1. Material: peripheral blood. Written as DNA, the CDR3 is TGTGCCAGCAGTTACTCGACCGGGACAGGGGGCCACGAGCAGTACTTC. Amino acid sequence: CASSYSTGTGGHEQYF.